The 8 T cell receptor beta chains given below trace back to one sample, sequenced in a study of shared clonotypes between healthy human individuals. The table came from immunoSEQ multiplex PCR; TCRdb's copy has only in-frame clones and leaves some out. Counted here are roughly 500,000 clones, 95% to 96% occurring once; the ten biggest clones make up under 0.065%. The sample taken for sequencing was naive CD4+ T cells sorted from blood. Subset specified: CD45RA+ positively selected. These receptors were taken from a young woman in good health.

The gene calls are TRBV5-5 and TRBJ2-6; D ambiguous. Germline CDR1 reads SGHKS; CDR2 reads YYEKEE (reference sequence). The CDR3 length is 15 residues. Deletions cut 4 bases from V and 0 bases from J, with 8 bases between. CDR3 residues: CASSATTSGANVLTF. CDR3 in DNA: TGTGCCAGCAGCGCGACCACCTCTGGGGCCAACGTCCTGACTTTC.

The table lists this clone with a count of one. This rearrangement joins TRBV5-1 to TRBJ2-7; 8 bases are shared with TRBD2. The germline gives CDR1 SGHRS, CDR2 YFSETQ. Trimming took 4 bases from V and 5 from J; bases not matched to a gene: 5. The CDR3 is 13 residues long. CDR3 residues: CASSPILADEQYF. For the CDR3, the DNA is TGCGCCAGCAGCCCAATACTAGCGGACGAGCAGTACTTC.

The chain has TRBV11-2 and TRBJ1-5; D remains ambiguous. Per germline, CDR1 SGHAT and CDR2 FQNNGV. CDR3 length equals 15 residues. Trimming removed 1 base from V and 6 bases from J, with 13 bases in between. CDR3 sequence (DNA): TGTGCCAGCAGCTTAGGACCCGGGCACGGTCAGCCCCAGCATTTT. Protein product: CASSLGPGHGQPQHF.

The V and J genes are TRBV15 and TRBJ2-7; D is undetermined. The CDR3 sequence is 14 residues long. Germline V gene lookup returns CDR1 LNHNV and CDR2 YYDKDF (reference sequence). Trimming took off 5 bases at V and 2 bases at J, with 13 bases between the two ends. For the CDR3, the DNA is TGTGCCACCAGCCCCCGAGCTAAAGCCTACGAGCAGTACTTC. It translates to CATSPRAKAYEQYF.

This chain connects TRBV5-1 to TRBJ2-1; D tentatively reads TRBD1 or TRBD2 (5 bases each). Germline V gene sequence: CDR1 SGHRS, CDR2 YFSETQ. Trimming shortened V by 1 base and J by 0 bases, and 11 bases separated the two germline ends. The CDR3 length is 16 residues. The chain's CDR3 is CASSLHSGPSYNEQFF. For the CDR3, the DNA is TGCGCCAGCAGCTTGCACTCGGGACCCTCCTACAATGAGCAGTTCTTC.

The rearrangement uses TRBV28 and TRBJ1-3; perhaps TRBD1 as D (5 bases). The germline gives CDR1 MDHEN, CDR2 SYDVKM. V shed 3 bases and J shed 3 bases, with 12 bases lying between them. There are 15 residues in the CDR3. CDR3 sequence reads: CASSFAGNVGNTIYF. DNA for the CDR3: TGTGCCAGCAGTTTCGCAGGGAATGTTGGAAACACCATATATTTT.

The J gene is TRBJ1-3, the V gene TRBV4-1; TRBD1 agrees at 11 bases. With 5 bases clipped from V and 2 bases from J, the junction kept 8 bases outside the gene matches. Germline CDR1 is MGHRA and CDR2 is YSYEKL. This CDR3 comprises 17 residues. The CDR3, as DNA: TGCGCCAGCAGCGTACGAGGGACAGGGGGAACTGGAAACACCATATATTTT. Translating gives CASSVRGTGGTGNTIYF.

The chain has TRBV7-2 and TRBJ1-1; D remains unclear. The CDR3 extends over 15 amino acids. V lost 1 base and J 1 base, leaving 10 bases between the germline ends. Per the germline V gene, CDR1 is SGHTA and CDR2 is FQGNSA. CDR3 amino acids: CASSLGLPRNTEAFF. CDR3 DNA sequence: TGTGCCAGCAGCTTAGGTCTACCGCGGAACACTGAAGCTTTCTTT.